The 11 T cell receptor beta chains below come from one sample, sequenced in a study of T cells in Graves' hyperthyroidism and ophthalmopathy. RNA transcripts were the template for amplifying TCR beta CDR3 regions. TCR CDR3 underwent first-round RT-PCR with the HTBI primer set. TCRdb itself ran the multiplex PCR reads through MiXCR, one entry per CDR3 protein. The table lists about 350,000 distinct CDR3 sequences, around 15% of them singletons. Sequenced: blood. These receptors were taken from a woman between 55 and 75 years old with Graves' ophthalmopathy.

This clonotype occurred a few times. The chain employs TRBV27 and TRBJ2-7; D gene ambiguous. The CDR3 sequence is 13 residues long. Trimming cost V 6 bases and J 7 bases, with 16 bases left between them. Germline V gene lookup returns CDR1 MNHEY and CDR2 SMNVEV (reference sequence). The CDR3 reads CASSYSSMGEQYF. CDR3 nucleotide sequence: TGTGCCAGCAGCTACTCTTCGATGGGGGAGCAGTACTTC.

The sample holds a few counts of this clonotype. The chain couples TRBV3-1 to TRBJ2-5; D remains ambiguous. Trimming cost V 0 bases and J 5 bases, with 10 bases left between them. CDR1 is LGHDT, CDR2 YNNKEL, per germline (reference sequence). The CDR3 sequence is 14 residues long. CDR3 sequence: CASSQEVRSETQYF. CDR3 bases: TGTGCCAGCAGCCAAGAGGTCCGTTCGGAGACCCAGTACTTC.

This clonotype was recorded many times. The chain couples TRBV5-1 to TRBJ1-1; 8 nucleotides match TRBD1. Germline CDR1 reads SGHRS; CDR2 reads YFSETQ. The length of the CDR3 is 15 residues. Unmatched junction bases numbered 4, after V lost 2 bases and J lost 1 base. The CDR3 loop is CASSLDGTGNTEAFF. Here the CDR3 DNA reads TGCGCCAGCAGCTTAGACGGGACAGGGAACACTGAAGCTTTCTTT.

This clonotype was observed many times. The CDR3 loop is CSAFYGQGSSYEQYF. For the CDR3, the DNA is TGCAGCGCGTTCTATGGACAGGGTTCTTCCTACGAGCAGTACTTC. This chain joins TRBV29-1 and TRBJ2-7; 8 bases match TRBD1. The trim removed 7 bases at V and 1 base at J, leaving 12 bases unmatched. The CDR3 extends over 15 amino acids. Germline V gene lookup returns CDR1 SQVTM and CDR2 ANQGSEA.

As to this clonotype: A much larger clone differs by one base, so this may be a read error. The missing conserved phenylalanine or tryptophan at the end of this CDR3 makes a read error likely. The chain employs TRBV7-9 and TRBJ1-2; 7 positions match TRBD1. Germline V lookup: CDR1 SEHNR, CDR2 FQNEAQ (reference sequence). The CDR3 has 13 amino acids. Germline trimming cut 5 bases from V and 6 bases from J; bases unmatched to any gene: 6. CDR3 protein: CASSVRTGHGYTL. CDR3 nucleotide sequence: TGTGCCAGCAGCGTTCGGACAGGACATGGCTACACCCTC.

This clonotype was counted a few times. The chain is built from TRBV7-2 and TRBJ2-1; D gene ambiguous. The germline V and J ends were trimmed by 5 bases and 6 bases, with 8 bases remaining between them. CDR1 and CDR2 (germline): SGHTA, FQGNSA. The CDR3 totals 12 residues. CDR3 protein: CASSLSFNEQFF. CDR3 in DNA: TGTGCCAGCAGCCTCTCATTCAATGAGCAGTTCTTC.

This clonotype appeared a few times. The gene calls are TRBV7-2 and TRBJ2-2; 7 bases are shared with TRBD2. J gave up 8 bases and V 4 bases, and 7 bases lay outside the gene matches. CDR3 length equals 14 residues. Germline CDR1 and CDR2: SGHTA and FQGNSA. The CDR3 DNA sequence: TGTGCCAGCAGCTCCCGACTAGCAGGAGGGGAGCTGTTTTTT. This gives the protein CASSSRLAGGELFF.

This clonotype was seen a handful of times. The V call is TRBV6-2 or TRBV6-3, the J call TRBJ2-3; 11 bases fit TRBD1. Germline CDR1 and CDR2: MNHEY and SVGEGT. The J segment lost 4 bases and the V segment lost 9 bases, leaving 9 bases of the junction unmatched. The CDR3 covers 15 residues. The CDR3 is CARKTDRGPPDTQYF. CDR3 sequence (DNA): TGTGCCAGGAAAACGGACAGGGGGCCCCCAGATACGCAGTATTTT.

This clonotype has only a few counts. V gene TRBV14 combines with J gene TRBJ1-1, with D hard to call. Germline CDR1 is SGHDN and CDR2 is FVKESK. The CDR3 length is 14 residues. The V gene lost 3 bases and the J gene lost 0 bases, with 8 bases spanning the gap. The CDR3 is CASSQRALNTEAFF. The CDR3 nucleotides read TGTGCCAGCAGCCAGCGGGCCCTGAACACTGAAGCTTTCTTT.

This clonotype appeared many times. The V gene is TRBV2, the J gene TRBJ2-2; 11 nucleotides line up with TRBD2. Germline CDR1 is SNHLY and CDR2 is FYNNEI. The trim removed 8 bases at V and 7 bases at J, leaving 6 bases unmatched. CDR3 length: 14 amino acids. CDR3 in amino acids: CASLSGRANGELFF. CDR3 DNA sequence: TGTGCCAGCCTTAGCGGGAGGGCCAACGGGGAGCTGTTTTTT.

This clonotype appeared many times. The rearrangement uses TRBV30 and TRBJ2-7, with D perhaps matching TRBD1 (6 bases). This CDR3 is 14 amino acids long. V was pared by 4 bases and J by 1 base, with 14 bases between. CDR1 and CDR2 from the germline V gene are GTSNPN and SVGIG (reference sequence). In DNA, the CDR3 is TGTGCCTGGAATATAGGGGACACATCCTACGAGCAGTACTTC. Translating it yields CAWNIGDTSYEQYF.